The TCR beta chain described here comes from a study of molecular identifiers for immune sequencing clone quantification. Each CDR3 protein gets one entry after TCRdb re-called the PCR reads with MiXCR. The sample has some 320,000 distinct CDR3 sequences, about a fifth seen once; the top ten hold 0.81%. This clonotype was detected a few times. Naive CD8 T cell sorting was performed on the CD8+CD4-CCR7+CD45RA+ phenotype. Trimming took 3 bases from V and 8 from J; bases not matched to a gene: 5. The CDR3 covers 13 residues. Germline CDR1 reads SEHNR; CDR2 reads FQNEAQ (reference sequence). This receptor was obtained from a human donor in good health. Some libraries in this study had Jurkat cell RNA spiked in. The sample was naive CD8+ T cells from blood, with Jurkat cell RNA spiked in. The subset: FACS-sorted CD8+CD4-CCR7+CD45RA+ naive T cells. This sequence joins TRBV7-9 and TRBJ1-2; 8 bases are shared with TRBD1. The CDR3 reads CASSLSGGQGYTF. CDR3 bases: TGTGCCAGCAGCTTGTCAGGGGGCCAAGGCTACACCTTC.